This T cell receptor (beta chain) appears in the sequencing data of a study of T cell responses to AZD1222 COVID-19 vaccine. Findings of the study overall: Donors were largely white British and mainly female; clonal diversity was possibly underestimated.

Profiled with immunoSEQ multiplex PCR; TCRdb holds only in-frame clones, not every one. The table lists around 110,000 clones, 85% to 95% of them singletons. From germline, CDR1 is DFQATT and CDR2 SNEGSKA (reference sequence). V was clipped by 3 bases and J by 5 bases, with 4 bases between them. The CDR3 sequence is 10 residues long. Of note for this clone: The antigen is undetermined.

This receptor was obtained from an adult in good health. The V gene is TRBV20-1, the J gene TRBJ2-5; D unresolved. Sequencing was performed on peripheral blood, taken on day 0 of AZD1222 vaccination. The CDR3 protein is CSASHETQYF. The CDR3 nucleotides read TGCAGTGCTAGCCACGAGACCCAGTACTTC.